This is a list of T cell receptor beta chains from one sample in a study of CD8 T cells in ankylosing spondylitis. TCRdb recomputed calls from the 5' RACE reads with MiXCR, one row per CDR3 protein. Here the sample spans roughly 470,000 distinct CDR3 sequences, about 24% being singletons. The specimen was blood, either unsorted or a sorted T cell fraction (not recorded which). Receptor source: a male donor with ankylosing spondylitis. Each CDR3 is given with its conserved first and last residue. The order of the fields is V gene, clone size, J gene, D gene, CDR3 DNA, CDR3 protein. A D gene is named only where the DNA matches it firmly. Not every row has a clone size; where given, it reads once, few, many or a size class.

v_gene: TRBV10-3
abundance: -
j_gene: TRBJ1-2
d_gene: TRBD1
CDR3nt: TGTGCCATCAGTGGCGGGACAGGGAACTATGGCTACACCTTC
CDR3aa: CAISGGTGNYGYTF

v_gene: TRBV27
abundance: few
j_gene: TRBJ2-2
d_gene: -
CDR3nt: TGTGCCAGCAGTACCGGACAGCGGTCGGGGCGGGAGCTGTTTTTT
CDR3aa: CASSTGQRSGRELFF

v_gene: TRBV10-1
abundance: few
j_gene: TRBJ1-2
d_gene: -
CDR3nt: TGCGCCAGCAGTGAGTCTGCGGGGGCTTCTGGCTACACCTTC
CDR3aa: CASSESAGASGYTF

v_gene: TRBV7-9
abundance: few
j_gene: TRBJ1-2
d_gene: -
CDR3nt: TGTGCCAGCAGCTTGGGGACACCGGGAGGTGGCTACACCTTC
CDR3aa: CASSLGTPGGGYTF

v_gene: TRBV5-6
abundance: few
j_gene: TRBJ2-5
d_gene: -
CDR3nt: TGTGCCAGCAGCCCGAGGTCGGGGGAGACCCAGTACTTC
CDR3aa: CASSPRSGETQYF

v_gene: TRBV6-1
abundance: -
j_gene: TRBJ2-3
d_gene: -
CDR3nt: TGTGCCAGCAGTGAAGAGTCTCGGAGCACAGATACGCAGTATTTT
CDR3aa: CASSEESRSTDTQYF

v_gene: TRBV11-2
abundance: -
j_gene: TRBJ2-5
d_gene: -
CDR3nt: TGTGCCAGCAGCTCAAGGGGGAGCGGCCAGTACTTC
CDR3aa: CASSSRGSGQYF

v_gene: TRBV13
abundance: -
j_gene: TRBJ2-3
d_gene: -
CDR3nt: TGTGCCAGCAGCTTAGGGTACCAATTTACTAGCACAGATACGCAGTATTTT
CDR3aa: CASSLGYQFTSTDTQYF

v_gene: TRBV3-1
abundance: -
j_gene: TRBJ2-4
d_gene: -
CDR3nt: TGTGCCAGCAGCCAAGATCGGAAAAACATTCAGTACTTC
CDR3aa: CASSQDRKNIQYF

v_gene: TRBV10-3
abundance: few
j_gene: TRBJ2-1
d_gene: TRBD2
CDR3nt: TGTGCCATCAGTGAGTCGTCTAGCGGGATCAATGAGCAGTTCTTC
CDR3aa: CAISESSSGINEQFF

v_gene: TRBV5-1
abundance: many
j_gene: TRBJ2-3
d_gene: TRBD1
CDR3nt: TGCGCCAGCAGCAGACGGACAGGTTTGCCAGATACGCAGTATTTT
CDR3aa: CASSRRTGLPDTQYF

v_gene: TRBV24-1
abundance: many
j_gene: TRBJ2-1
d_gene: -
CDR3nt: TGTGCCACCAGTGATGGGTTCGCGCGGGATGAGCAGTTCTTC
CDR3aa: CATSDGFARDEQFF

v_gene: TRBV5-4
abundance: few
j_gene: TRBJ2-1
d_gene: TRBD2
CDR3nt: TGTGCCAGCAGGAATAGCGGGAGGGATAATGAGCAGTTCTTC
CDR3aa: CASRNSGRDNEQFF

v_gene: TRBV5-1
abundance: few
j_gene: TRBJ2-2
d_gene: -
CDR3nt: TGCGCCAGCAGCTTGGCCACCCAACTATCCACCGGGGAGCTGTTTTTT
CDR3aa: CASSLATQLSTGELFF

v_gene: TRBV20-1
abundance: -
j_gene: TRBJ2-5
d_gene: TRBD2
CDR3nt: TGCAGTGCCCCTAGCGGTGAAGAGACCCAGTACTTC
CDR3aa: CSAPSGEETQYF

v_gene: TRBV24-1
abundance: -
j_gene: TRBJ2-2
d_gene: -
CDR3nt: TGTGCCACCAGTGATTTGCCACAGGGACCGAACACCGGGGAGCTGTTTTTT
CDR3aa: CATSDLPQGPNTGELFF

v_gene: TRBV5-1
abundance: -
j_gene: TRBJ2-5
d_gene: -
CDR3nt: TGCGCCAGCAGCTCAGCGTTCCCTCCCGGAGAGACCCAGTACTTC
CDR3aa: CASSSAFPPGETQYF

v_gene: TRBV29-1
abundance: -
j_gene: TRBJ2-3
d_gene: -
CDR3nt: TGCAGCGTTGAAGTCGGGGCTACAGATACGCAGTATTTT
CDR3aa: CSVEVGATDTQYF

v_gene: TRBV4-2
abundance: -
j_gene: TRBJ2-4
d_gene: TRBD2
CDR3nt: TGTGCCAGCAGCCAAGATCTGGGGAGGGACATTCAGTACTTC
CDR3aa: CASSQDLGRDIQYF

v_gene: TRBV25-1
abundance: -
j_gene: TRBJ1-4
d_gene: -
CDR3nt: TGTGCCAGCAGTGAATTAGGGAAGGCTGGTGAAAAACTGTTTTTT
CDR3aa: CASSELGKAGEKLFF

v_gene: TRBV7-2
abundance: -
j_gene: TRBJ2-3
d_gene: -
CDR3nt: TGTGCCAGCAGCTTAGGACTCGACTATACGCAGTATTTT
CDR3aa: CASSLGLDYTQYF

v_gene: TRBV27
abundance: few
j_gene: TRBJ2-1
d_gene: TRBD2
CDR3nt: TGTGCCAGCAGCGGACTAGCGGGAGGCCCGGACAATGAGCAGTTCTTC
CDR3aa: CASSGLAGGPDNEQFF

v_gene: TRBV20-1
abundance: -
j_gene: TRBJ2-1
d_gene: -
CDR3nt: TGCAGTGCTAGAGATTTATATGGAGGGACCCCCCGGGAGGAGCAGTTCTTC
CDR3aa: CSARDLYGGTPREEQFF

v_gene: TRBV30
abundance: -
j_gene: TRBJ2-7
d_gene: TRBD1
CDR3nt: TGTGCCTGGGGGGGACAGGTTGCCTACGAGCAGTACTTC
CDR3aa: CAWGGQVAYEQYF

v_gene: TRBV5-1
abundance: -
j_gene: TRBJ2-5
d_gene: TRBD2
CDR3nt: TGCGCCAGCAGCTTCTTAGCGGGAGAGCCGGAGACCCAGTACTTC
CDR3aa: CASSFLAGEPETQYF

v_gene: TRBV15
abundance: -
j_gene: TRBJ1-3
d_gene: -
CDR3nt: TGTGCCACCAGCAGAGGGGGGTCTGGAAACACCATATATTTT
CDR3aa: CATSRGGSGNTIYF

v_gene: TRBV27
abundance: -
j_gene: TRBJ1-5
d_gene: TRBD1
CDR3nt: TGTGCCAGCAGGGGGACAGGGGGCCTTCAGCCCCAGCATTTT
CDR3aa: CASRGTGGLQPQHF

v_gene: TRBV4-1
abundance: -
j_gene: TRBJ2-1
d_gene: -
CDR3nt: TGCGCCAGCAGCCGAGCCCTCAGGGAGGGGGATAATGAGCAGTTCTTC
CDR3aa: CASSRALREGDNEQFF

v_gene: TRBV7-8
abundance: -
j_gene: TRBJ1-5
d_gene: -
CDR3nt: TGTGCCAGCAGCCGAGGACCCGATCGGCCCCAGCATTTT
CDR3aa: CASSRGPDRPQHF

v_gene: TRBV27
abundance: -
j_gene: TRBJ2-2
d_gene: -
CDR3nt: TGTGCCAGCAGTTTTCGGCTAGCAGATCCTGGCGGGGAGCTGTTTTTT
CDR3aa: CASSFRLADPGGELFF

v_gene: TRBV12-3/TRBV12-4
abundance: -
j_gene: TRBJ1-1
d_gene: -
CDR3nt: TGTGCCAGCAGTGAGGGGGTTAACACTGAAGCTTTCTTT
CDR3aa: CASSEGVNTEAFF

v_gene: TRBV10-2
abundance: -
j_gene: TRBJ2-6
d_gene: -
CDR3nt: TGCGCCAGCAGAGCGGGCGGATTCTCTGGGGCCAACGTCCTGACTTTC
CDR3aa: CASRAGGFSGANVLTF

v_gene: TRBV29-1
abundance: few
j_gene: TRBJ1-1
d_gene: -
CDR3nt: TGCAGCGTGGAGAGGGGTCCTGAAGCTTTCTTT
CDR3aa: CSVERGPEAFF

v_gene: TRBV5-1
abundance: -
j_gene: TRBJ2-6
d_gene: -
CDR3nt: TGCGCCAGCAGCTTGGCAGCAGTGGCTAGCTCTGGGGCCAACGTCCTGACTTTC
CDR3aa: CASSLAAVASSGANVLTF

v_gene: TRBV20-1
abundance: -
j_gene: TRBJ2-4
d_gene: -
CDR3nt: TGCAGTGCTAGAGAGGAAGGGAACATTCAGTACTTC
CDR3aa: CSAREEGNIQYF

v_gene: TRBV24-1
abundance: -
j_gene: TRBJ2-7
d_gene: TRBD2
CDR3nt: TGTGCCACCAGTGACGAAACTAGCGGGAGCAACGAGCAGTACTTC
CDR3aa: CATSDETSGSNEQYF

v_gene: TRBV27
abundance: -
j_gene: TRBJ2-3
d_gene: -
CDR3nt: TGTGCCAGCAGGCAGGGCCTTCACACAGATACGCAGTATTTT
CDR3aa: CASRQGLHTDTQYF

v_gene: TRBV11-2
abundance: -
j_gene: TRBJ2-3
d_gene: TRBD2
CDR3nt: TGTGCCAGCAGCTCCCCTATAGCGGGTAGCACAGATACGCAGTATTTT
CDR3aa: CASSSPIAGSTDTQYF

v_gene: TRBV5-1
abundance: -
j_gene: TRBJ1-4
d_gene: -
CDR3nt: TGCGCCAGCAGCTTGGCGGCAACTAATGAAAAACTGTTTTTT
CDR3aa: CASSLAATNEKLFF

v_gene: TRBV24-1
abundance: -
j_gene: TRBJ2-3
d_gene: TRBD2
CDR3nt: TGTGCCACCAGTGATTGGACTAGCGGGAGGAGAGATACGCAGTATTTT
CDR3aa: CATSDWTSGRRDTQYF

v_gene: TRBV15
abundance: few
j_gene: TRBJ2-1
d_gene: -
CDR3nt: TGTGCCACCAGCAGAGATCAGGGCCGCAGAGACAATGAGCAGTTCTTC
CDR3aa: CATSRDQGRRDNEQFF

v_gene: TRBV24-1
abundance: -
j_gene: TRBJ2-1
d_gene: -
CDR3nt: TGTGCCACCGCAGCAAGAGGGAGGCAGTTCTTC
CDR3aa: CATAARGRQFF

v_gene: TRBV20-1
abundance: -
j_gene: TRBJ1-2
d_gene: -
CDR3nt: TGCAGGCCCCGGGGGTATGGCTACACCTTC
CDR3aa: CRPRGYGYTF

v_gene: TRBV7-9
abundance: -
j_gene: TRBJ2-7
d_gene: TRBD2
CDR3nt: TGTGCCAGCAGCCCCCCCGGCGGGAGGGCCGGTCACGAGCAGTACTTC
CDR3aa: CASSPPGGRAGHEQYF

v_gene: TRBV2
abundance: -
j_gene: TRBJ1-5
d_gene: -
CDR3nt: TGTGCCAGCAGTGTCGGCGGGAGTAGGGATCAGCCCCAGCATTTT
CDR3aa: CASSVGGSRDQPQHF

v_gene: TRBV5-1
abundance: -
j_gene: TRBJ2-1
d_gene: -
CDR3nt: TGCGCCAGCAGCTTGGCCAGTGTCAGCGTATCGGCTATAAATGAGCAGTTCTTC
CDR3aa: CASSLASVSVSAINEQFF

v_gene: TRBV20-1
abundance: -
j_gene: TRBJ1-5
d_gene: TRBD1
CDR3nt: TGCAGTGCTGGACAGGGGATGAATCAGCCCCAGCATTTT
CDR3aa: CSAGQGMNQPQHF

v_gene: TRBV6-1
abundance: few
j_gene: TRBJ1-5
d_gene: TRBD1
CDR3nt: TGTGCCAGCAGTGAAGGTAAAGGGCGGACAGGGGGAGCGCAGCCCCAGCATTTT
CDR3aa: CASSEGKGRTGGAQPQHF

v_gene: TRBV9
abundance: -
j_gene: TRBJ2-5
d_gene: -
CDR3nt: TGTGCCAGCAGCGTAGGGCTTTTTGAGACCCAGTACTTC
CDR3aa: CASSVGLFETQYF

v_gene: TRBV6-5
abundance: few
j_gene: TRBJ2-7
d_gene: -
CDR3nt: TGTGCCAGCAGTATACTACGAACCCATGACGAGCAGTACTTC
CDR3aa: CASSILRTHDEQYF

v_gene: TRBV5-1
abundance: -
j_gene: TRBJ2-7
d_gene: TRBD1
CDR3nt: TGCGCCAGCAGCTTCCGGGACAGACTCTCCTACGAGCAGTACTTC
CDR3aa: CASSFRDRLSYEQYF

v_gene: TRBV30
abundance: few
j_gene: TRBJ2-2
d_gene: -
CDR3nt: TGTGCCCGGAATCGGGGAAGGATAAACACCGGGGAGCTGTTTTTT
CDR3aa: CARNRGRINTGELFF

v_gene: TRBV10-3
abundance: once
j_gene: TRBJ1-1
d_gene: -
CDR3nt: TGTGCCATCAGGCCCGCCTCAGGCACTGAAGCTTTCTTT
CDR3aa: CAIRPASGTEAFF

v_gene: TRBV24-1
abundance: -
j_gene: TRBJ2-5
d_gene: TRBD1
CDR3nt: TGTGCCACCAGTGATTTGAAGGGGGCAGGAGAGACCCAGTACTTC
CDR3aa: CATSDLKGAGETQYF